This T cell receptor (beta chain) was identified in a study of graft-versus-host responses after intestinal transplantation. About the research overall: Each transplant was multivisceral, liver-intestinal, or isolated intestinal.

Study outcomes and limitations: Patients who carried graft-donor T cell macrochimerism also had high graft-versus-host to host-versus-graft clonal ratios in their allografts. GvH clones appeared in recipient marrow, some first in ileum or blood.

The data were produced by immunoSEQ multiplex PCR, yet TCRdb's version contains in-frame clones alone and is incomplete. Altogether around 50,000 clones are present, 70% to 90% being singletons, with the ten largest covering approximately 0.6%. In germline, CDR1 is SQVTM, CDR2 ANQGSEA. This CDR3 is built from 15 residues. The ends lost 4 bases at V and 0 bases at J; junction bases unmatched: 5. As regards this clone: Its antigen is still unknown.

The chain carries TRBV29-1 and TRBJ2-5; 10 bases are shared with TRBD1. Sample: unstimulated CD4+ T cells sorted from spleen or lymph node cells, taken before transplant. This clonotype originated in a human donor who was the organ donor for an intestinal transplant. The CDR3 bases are TGCAGCGTTGGGGGGACAGGGGTCTACCAAGAGACCCAGTACTTC. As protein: CSVGGTGVYQETQYF. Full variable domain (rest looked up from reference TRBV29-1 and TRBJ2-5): SAVISQKPSRDICQRGTSLTIQCQVDSQVTMMFWYRQQPGQSLTLIATANQGSEATYESGFVIDKFPISRPNLTFSTLTVSNMSPEDSSIYLCSVGGTGVYQETQYFGPGTRLLVL.